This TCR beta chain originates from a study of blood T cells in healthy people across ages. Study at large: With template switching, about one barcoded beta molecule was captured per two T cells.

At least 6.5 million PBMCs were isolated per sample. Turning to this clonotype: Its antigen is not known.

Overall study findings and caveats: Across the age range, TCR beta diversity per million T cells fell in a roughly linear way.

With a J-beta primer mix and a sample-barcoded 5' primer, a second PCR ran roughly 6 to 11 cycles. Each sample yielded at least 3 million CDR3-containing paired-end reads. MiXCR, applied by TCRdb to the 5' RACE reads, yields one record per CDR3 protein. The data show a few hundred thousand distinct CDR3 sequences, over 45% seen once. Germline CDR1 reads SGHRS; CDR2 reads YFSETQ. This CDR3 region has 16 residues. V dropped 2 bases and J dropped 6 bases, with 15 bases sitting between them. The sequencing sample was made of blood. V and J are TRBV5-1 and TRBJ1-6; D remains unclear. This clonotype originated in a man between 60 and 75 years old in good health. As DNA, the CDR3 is TGCGCCAGCAGCTTAGCGGGGTATGAGTCTAATTCACCCCTCCACTTT. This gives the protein CASSLAGYESNSPLHF.